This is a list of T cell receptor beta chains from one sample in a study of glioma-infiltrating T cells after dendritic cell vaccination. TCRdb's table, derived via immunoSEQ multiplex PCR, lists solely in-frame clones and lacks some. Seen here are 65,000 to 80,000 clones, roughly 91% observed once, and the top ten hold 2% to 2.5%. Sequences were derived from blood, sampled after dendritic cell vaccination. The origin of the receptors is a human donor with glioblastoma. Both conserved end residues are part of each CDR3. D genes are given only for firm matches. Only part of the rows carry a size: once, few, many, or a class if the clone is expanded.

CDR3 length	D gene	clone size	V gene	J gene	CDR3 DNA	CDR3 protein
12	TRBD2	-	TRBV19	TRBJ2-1	TGTGCCAGTAGTTCCAGCGGGAGGGTGCAGTTCTTC	CASSSSGRVQFF
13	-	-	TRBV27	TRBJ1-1	TGTGCCACCAAAGGAGGGCCGGGCACTGAAGCTTTCTTT	CATKGGPGTEAFF
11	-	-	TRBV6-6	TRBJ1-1	TGTGCCAGCAGTACTAGCACTGAAGCTTTCTTT	CASSTSTEAFF
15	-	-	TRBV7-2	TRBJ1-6	TGTGCCAGCAGCTTAGTTAGCTCCTATAATTCACCCCTCCACTTT	CASSLVSSYNSPLHF
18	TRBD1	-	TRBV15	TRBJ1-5	TGTGCCACCAGCAGAGATGGTATGACGTCGACAGGGACTCAGCCCCAGCATTTT	CATSRDGMTSTGTQPQHF
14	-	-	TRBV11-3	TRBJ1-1	TGTGCCAGCAGCTTAGAAACAGGGTACGATGAAGCTTTCTTT	CASSLETGYDEAFF
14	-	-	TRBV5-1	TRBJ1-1	TGCGCCAGCAGCTTGCTTGGAGGGAACACTGAAGCTTTCTTT	CASSLLGGNTEAFF
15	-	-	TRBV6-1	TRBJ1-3	TGTGCCAGCAGCACCTCGGGATACTCTGGAAACACCATATATTTT	CASSTSGYSGNTIYF
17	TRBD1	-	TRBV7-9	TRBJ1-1	TGTGCCAGCAGCTTAGTACTATGGGACAGCCCGAACACTGAAGCTTTCTTT	CASSLVLWDSPNTEAFF
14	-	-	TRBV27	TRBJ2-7	TGTGCCAGCAGTCTACCAGGCCGTTCCTACGAGCAGTACTTC	CASSLPGRSYEQYF
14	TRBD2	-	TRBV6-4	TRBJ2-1	TGTGCCAGCAGTGACGGGGGGGCCTACAATGAGCAGTTCTTC	CASSDGGAYNEQFF
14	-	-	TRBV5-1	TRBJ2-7	TGCGCCAGCAGCTTCAGGGCGGATTCCTACGAGCAGTACTTC	CASSFRADSYEQYF
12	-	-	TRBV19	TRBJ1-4	TGTGCCAGTAGTAGACAAACTGAAAAACTGTTTTTT	CASSRQTEKLFF
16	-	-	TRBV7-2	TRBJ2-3	TGTGCCAGCAGCTTATTAGGCGGGCCCGGCACAGATACGCAGTATTTT	CASSLLGGPGTDTQYF
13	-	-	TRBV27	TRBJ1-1	TGTGCCAGCAGTTTCGGGGGGAGGACTGAAGCTTTCTTT	CASSFGGRTEAFF
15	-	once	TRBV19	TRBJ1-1	TGTGCCAGTAGGGTCTCGGGGGGCATGAACACTGAAGCTTTCTTT	CASRVSGGMNTEAFF
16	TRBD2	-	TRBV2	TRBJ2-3	TGTGCCAGCAGTGTGGGGGCGGCGGGGGGAACAGATACGCAGTATTTT	CASSVGAAGGTDTQYF
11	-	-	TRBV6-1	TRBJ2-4	TGTGCCAGCAGTGAAGTAAGCAGGGTATACTTC	CASSEVSRVYF
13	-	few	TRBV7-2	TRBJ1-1	TGTGCCAGCAGCTTTTTATTGAACACTGAAGCTTTCTTT	CASSFLLNTEAFF
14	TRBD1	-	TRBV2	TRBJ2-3	TGTGCCAGCAATCGACAGGGGCGGACAGATACGCAGTATTTT	CASNRQGRTDTQYF
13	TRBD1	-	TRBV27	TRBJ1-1	TGTGCCAGCAGTGAGAAAATGACAGGGTGGGCTTTCTTT	CASSEKMTGWAFF
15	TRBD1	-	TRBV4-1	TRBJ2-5	TGCGCCAGCAGCCAAGAAGGCAGGGGGCAAGAGACCCAGTACTTC	CASSQEGRGQETQYF
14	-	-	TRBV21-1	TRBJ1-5	TGTGCCAGCAGAAAGGACAGGGGCAATCAGCCCCAGCATTTT	CASRKDRGNQPQHF